The 31 T cell receptor beta chains given below trace back to one sample, sequenced in a study of blood T cell repertoires in COVID-19. Generated by immunoSEQ multiplex PCR, the TCRdb table keeps only in-frame clones and is missing some. The table includes around 150,000 clones, roughly 83% detected once. The sample taken for sequencing was PBMCs or T cells enriched from blood (not recorded which). These receptors came from a man between 70 and 80 years old who had been exposed to COVID-19.

In its sample, this clone was seen a few times. A junction boundary mismatches the germline segment, possibly from a read error. The chain combines TRBV12-3 or TRBV12-4 with TRBJ1-5; D is undetermined. The CDR3 extends over 13 amino acids. CDR3: CASSLASDQPQHF. As DNA, the CDR3 is TGTGCCAGCAGTTTAGCTAGCGATCAGCCCCAGCATTTT.

The chain uses TRBV7-2 and TRBJ1-2; 9 bases fit TRBD1. The CDR3 totals 13 residues. Germline assignment: CDR1 SGHTA and CDR2 FQGNSA. V was clipped by 10 bases and J by 7 bases; unmatched bases: 10. CDR3 loop: CATTTGQGRGYTF. CDR3 DNA: TGTGCCACCACCACGGGACAGGGTCGTGGCTACACCTTC.

The chain employs TRBV27 and TRBJ1-4, with D possibly TRBD1 on 5 matching bases. Trimming removed 6 bases at V and 0 bases at J, with 14 bases between. The CDR3 contains 16 residues. Germline V CDR1 and CDR2: MNHEY, SMNVEV (reference sequence). The CDR3: CASSQRTTATNEKLFF. CDR3 bases: TGTGCCAGCAGCCAGAGGACGACAGCAACTAATGAAAAACTGTTTTTT.

V usage is TRBV3-1 (or the pseudogene TRBV3-2) and J usage is TRBJ2-7; TRBD2 matches at 12 bases. With V trimmed by 1 base and J by 5 bases, 6 bases remained unmatched. Germline V gives CDR1 LGHDT, CDR2 YNNKEL (reference sequence). The CDR3 consists of 16 residues. The DNA of the CDR3 is TGTGCCAGCAGCCAAGTGTTGACTAGCGGGAGTCACGAGCAGTACTTC. Protein sequence: CASSQVLTSGSHEQYF.

The J gene is TRBJ1-1, the V gene TRBV7-2; the D gene is possibly TRBD1 (6 bases). The CDR3 has 18 residues. V was trimmed by 1 base and J by 1 base, leaving 19 bases between them. Germline V gene lookup returns CDR1 SGHTA and CDR2 FQGNSA. CDR3 nucleotide sequence: TGTGCCAGCAGCTTAGATCCCGTGGCAGGGGTCGGGAACACTGAAGCTTTCTTT. Amino acid sequence: CASSLDPVAGVGNTEAFF.

This chain joins TRBV6-1 and TRBJ1-2, with D possibly matching TRBD1 (6 bases). In germline, CDR1 is MNHNS, CDR2 SASEGT. V gave up 3 bases and J gave up 7 bases, with 15 bases separating them. CDR3 length equals 14 residues. CDR3 nucleotide sequence: TGTGCCAGCAGTGAGGGGGGGCTTGATGCTGGCTACACCTTC. Translating gives CASSEGGLDAGYTF.

The gene calls are TRBV6-6 and TRBJ1-1, with a possible D match to TRBD1 (5 bases). V lost 2 bases, J lost 4 bases, and 11 bases lay in between. This CDR3 contains 14 residues. CDR1 and CDR2 from the germline V gene are MNHNY and SVGAGI (reference sequence). The CDR3 nucleotides read TGTGCCAGCAGTTACGAAATAAGGGGCACTGAAGCTTTCTTT. Encoded protein: CASSYEIRGTEAFF.

The sample holds one count of this clone. This sequence joins TRBV6-5 and TRBJ2-5; 9 bases are a match to TRBD2. This CDR3 is 15 amino acids long. The germline V gene encodes CDR1 MNHEY and CDR2 SVGAGI. The trim removed 2 bases at V and 1 base at J, leaving 2 bases unmatched. The CDR3 coding sequence is TGTGCCAGCAGTTACCGTAGCGGGGGCCAAGAGACCCAGTACTTC. The encoded protein is CASSYRSGGQETQYF.

The chain links TRBV5-1 to TRBJ2-1; D call uncertain. The length of the CDR3 is 14 residues. Germline V CDR1 and CDR2: SGHRS, YFSETQ. Trimming removed 4 bases from V and 4 bases from J, with 12 bases in between. CDR3 DNA sequence: TGCGCCAGCAGCGCCGCTTCTCAGTACAATGAGCAGTTCTTC. It specifies CASSAASQYNEQFF.

This chain links TRBV11-2 with TRBJ2-3; 7 bases match TRBD1. CDR1 SGHAT and CDR2 FQNNGV come from the germline V gene. The length of the CDR3 is 15 residues. The J segment lost 9 bases and the V segment lost 5 bases, leaving 14 bases of the junction unmatched. The CDR3 DNA reads as TGTGCCAGCAGCCTTGGACAGGCCCAGTCGGGAACGCAGTATTTT. The encoded protein is CASSLGQAQSGTQYF.

V usage is TRBV27 and J usage is TRBJ2-3; TRBD2 matches 8 bases. The CDR3 spans 15 residues. The germline gives CDR1 MNHEY, CDR2 SMNVEV (reference sequence). The V segment lost 5 bases and the J segment 1 base; nucleotides outside the gene matches: 5. CDR3 residues: CASSPAAGGTDTQYF. In DNA form, the CDR3 reads TGTGCCAGCAGTCCCGCAGCGGGAGGCACAGATACGCAGTATTTT.

The gene calls are TRBV2 and TRBJ1-6; a weak D match, TRBD1 (6 bases). In germline, CDR1 is SNHLY, CDR2 FYNNEI. Trimming cost V 6 bases and J 10 bases, with 22 bases left between them. The CDR3 has 16 residues. CDR3 in amino acids: CASSPGGARVRSPLHF. CDR3 coding DNA: TGTGCCAGCAGCCCCGGGGGGGCGCGGGTACGATCACCCCTCCACTTT.

This chain links TRBV15 with TRBJ2-5; maybe TRBD2 (7 bases). The V gene lost 1 base and the J gene lost 4 bases, with 16 bases spanning the gap. CDR1 and CDR2 from the germline V gene are LNHNV and YYDKDF (reference sequence). This CDR3 comprises 16 residues. The DNA for the CDR3 is TGTGCCACCAGCAGAGGGGATCGGGGGGCCCTAGAGACCCAGTACTTC. Translation gives CATSRGDRGALETQYF.

The V and J genes are TRBV9 and TRBJ1-6; D not certain. This CDR3 spans 16 amino acids. In germline, CDR1 is SGDLS, CDR2 YYNGEE. The V end was cut by 6 bases, the J end by 6 bases, with 19 bases between. Written as DNA, the CDR3 is TGTGCCAGCAACCCATCGGCCCAGGCCTCTAATTCACCCCTCCACTTT. Its protein product is CASNPSAQASNSPLHF.

The J gene is TRBJ2-1, the V gene TRBV12-3 or TRBV12-4; D unresolved. V was trimmed by 7 bases and J by 3 bases, leaving 4 bases between them. The CDR3 extends over 11 amino acids. CDR3 loop: CASTNYNEQFF. The CDR3 DNA follows: TGTGCCAGCACAAACTACAATGAGCAGTTCTTC.

The chain links TRBV6-5 to TRBJ1-2, with D possibly being TRBD1 (6 bases). Germline-derived CDR1 and CDR2 are MNHEY and SVGAGI. The CDR3 consists of 13 residues. Between the trimmed V and J ends, which lost 6 bases and 7 bases, there was a span of 15 bases. CDR3 residues: CASRGLTGSGYTF. The DNA of the CDR3 is TGTGCCAGCAGGGGGCTGACAGGTAGTGGCTACACCTTC.

The chain joins TRBV15 to TRBJ2-1; the D is unclear. This CDR3 has 15 residues. The germline CDR1 and CDR2 sequences are LNHNV and YYDKDF (reference sequence). V lost 0 bases, J lost 6 bases, and 12 bases lay in between. The CDR3 coding sequence is TGTGCCACCAGCAGAGAAAACAGTGTGTCCAATGAGCAGTTCTTC. Its translation: CATSRENSVSNEQFF.

This sequence joins TRBV29-1 and TRBJ1-1; D is uncertain. V was trimmed by 6 bases and J by 1 base, leaving 9 bases between them. This CDR3 spans 12 amino acids. Germline loops: CDR1 SQVTM, CDR2 ANQGSEA. Here the CDR3 reads CSVDTANTEAFF. The DNA for the CDR3 is TGCAGCGTCGATACAGCGAACACTGAAGCTTTCTTT.

V usage is TRBV4-1 and J usage is TRBJ2-1, with 9 nucleotides matching TRBD2. V shed 5 bases and J 4 bases; nucleotides not matched to a gene: 3. The CDR3 spans 14 residues. Germline values: CDR1 MGHRA, CDR2 YSYEKL. The CDR3: CASSFSGSYNEQFF. The CDR3 region has the DNA TGCGCCAGCAGCTTTAGCGGGAGTTACAATGAGCAGTTCTTC.

The chain uses TRBV7-2 and TRBJ2-5, with no clear D. Germline V lookup: CDR1 SGHTA, CDR2 FQGNSA. This CDR3 region has 14 residues. The V end lost 0 bases, the J end lost 2 bases, and 7 bases lay between the germline ends. The CDR3 DNA is TGTGCCAGCAGCTTAGCGGCAGGACAAGAGACCCAGTACTTC. Amino acid sequence: CASSLAAGQETQYF. Filled out from reference TRBV7-2 and TRBJ2-5, the complete variable domain reads GAGVSQSPSNKVTEKGKDVELRCDPISGHTALYWYRQSLGQGLEFLIYFQGNSAPDKSGLPSDRFSAERTGGSVSTLTIQRTQQEDSAVYLCASSLAAGQETQYFGPGTRLLVL.

This rearrangement joins TRBV6-4 to TRBJ1-2; D not certain. Germline lookup yields CDR1 MRHNA and CDR2 SNTAGT. This CDR3 is built from 13 residues. The V end lost 4 bases, the J end lost 0 bases, and 6 bases lay between the germline ends. This chain's CDR3 is CASSVGANYGYTF. In DNA form, the CDR3 reads TGTGCCAGCAGTGTCGGAGCTAACTATGGCTACACCTTC.

V gene TRBV7-9 combines with J gene TRBJ1-6, with 8 bases matching TRBD1. Germline V CDR1 and CDR2: SEHNR, FQNEAQ (reference sequence). With V trimmed by 6 bases and J by 6 bases, 7 bases remained unmatched. This CDR3 comprises 15 residues. CDR3 in amino acids: CASSSTGVGNSPLHF. The DNA for the CDR3 is TGTGCCAGCAGTTCGACAGGGGTCGGTAATTCACCCCTCCACTTT.

The V and J genes are TRBV30 and TRBJ1-6; TRBD1 matches 9 bases. The V and J ends lost 2 bases and 7 bases, in that order; junction bases with no gene match: 6. Germline V CDR1 and CDR2: GTSNPN, SVGIG (reference sequence). CDR3 length: 15 amino acids. The CDR3 spells CAWSRGDRDNSPLHF. The CDR3 DNA sequence: TGTGCCTGGAGTCGGGGGGACAGGGACAATTCACCCCTCCACTTT.

This chain links TRBV30 with TRBJ2-5; 15 bases map to TRBD2. CDR1 and CDR2 (germline): GTSNPN, SVGIG (reference sequence). V was clipped by 1 base and J by 9 bases; unmatched bases: 6. This CDR3 has 15 residues. In DNA form, the CDR3 reads TGTGCCTGGAGTGGGACTAGCGGGGGGGGACGGTCCCAGTACTTC. Its translation is CAWSGTSGGGRSQYF. The full variable domain, with the rest looked up from reference TRBV30 and TRBJ2-5, is SQTIHQWPATLVQPVGSPLSLECTVEGTSNPNLYWYRQAAGRGLQLLFYSVGIGQISSEVPQNLSASRPQDRQFILSSKKLLLSDSGFYLCAWSGTSGGGRSQYFGPGTRLLVL.

This clone was found a few times. The chain uses TRBV29-1 and TRBJ1-4; D perhaps matches TRBD1 (5 bases). CDR1 and CDR2 (germline): SQVTM, ANQGSEA. The CDR3 contains 12 residues. Trimming pared 5 bases from V and 7 bases from J, leaving 11 bases between. CDR3 bases: TGCAGCGTTCTCACAGGTCGTGAAAAACTGTTTTTT. The encoded protein is CSVLTGREKLFF.

V usage is TRBV27 and J usage is TRBJ1-6, with a weak D call TRBD1 (5 bases). This CDR3 has 16 amino acids. V was shortened by 3 bases and J by 7 bases, with 16 bases between the two germline ends. Germline assignment: CDR1 MNHEY and CDR2 SMNVEV (reference sequence). CDR3: CASSLVGGGWNSPLHF. For the CDR3, the DNA is TGTGCCAGCAGTTTGGTTGGGGGAGGGTGGAATTCACCCCTCCACTTT.

V gene TRBV28 combines with J gene TRBJ2-4, with D possibly TRBD1 on 6 matching bases. Germline lookup yields CDR1 MDHEN and CDR2 SYDVKM. The CDR3 contains 15 residues. The ends were cut back, 7 bases at V and 0 bases at J, with 13 bases in the middle. CDR3 amino acids: CASTLTGSAKNIQYF. Written as DNA, the CDR3 is TGTGCCAGCACCTTGACAGGCTCAGCCAAAAACATTCAGTACTTC.

The V and J genes are TRBV7-2 and TRBJ2-7; D not certain. Germline-derived CDR1 and CDR2 are SGHTA and FQGNSA. V was pared by 4 bases and J by 9 bases, with 16 bases between. This CDR3 region has 13 residues. CDR3 in DNA: TGTGCCAGCAGCTACGGGTCTTCGAAAGTGCAGTACTTC. This sequence encodes CASSYGSSKVQYF.

J is TRBJ1-2 and V is TRBV6-5; tentative D call: TRBD1 (6 bases). The germline CDR1 and CDR2 sequences are MNHEY and SVGAGI. The CDR3 loop spans 14 amino acids. V gave up 7 bases and J gave up 6 bases, with 18 bases separating them. CDR3 DNA sequence: TGTGCCAGCATCGGGGGGCCCCTTCAGGATGGCTACACCTTC. This sequence encodes CASIGGPLQDGYTF.

J is TRBJ1-4 and V is TRBV5-1; D call uncertain. With 4 bases removed from V and 3 bases from J, the gap between germline ends came to 13 bases. The CDR3 is 15 residues long. Germline values: CDR1 SGHRS, CDR2 YFSETQ. The CDR3 sequence: CASSGGLEANEKLFF. CDR3 nucleotide sequence: TGCGCCAGCAGCGGCGGACTTGAAGCTAATGAAAAACTGTTTTTT.

CDR3 residues: CASSLREAGEKLFF. Here the CDR3 DNA reads TGTGCCAGCAGCTTACGGGAGGCTGGGGAAAAACTGTTTTTT. The rearrangement links TRBV7-9 to TRBJ1-4; unclear D gene. The CDR3 runs 14 residues. In germline, CDR1 is SEHNR, CDR2 FQNEAQ (reference sequence). Between the trimmed V and J ends, which lost 2 bases and 8 bases, there was a span of 12 bases.